Listed below are T cell receptor beta chains from one sample, sequenced in a study of T cell changes during pregnancy in multiple sclerosis. Some clones are missing from TCRdb's copy, which holds only in-frame ones; the method was immunoSEQ multiplex PCR. The data show 79,000 or so clones, about 92% seen once. Specimen: CD4+ T cells from peripheral blood mononuclear cells, collected before pregnancy. The receptor set was obtained from a female donor with multiple sclerosis, enrolled in a pregnancy study. Each CDR3 is given with its conserved first and last residue. The D gene is left open where the match is weak. A clone size is listed for some rows: how often the clone was seen (once, few, many), or a class if it is expanded.

V	size	J	D	DNA	CDR3
TRBV7-3	once	TRBJ1-1	TRBD1	TGTGCCAGCAGCTGGACAGGGAAGGAGGGTTCTGAAGCTTTCTTT	CASSWTGKEGSEAFF
TRBV4-1	NA	TRBJ2-5	NA	TGCGCCAGCAGCTTTCGGGTGGTAGAGACCCAGTACTTC	CASSFRVVETQYF
TRBV6-4	NA	TRBJ2-3	TRBD2	TGTGCCAGCAGCCATAGCGGGAGCGAGACAGATACGCAGTATTTT	CASSHSGSETDTQYF
TRBV4-1	NA	TRBJ2-3	NA	TGCGCCAGCAGCCCGTACCCTCCTAAAGCGGGCACAGATACGCAGTATTTT	CASSPYPPKAGTDTQYF
TRBV4-2	NA	TRBJ2-1	TRBD2	TGTGCCAGCAGCCAAGAAGGGAGCGGGGGGGCCAACGAGCAGTTCTTC	CASSQEGSGGANEQFF
TRBV7-9	NA	TRBJ1-1	TRBD1	TGTGCCAGCAGCATACCGGGACAGGGGATTATTCGGACTGAAGCTTTCTTT	CASSIPGQGIIRTEAFF
TRBV5-1	NA	TRBJ2-1	TRBD2	TGCGCCAGTCAAACTAGCGGTATGTACAATGAGCAGTTCTTC	CASQTSGMYNEQFF
TRBV5-6	once	TRBJ1-1	TRBD1	TGTGCCAGCAGCTTTGGGGACAGGGGGGTGGGGACTGAAGCTTTCTTT	CASSFGDRGVGTEAFF
TRBV5-4	NA	TRBJ2-1	NA	TGTGCCAGCAGCTTGTTACGGGGGCAGTTCTTC	CASSLLRGQFF
TRBV28	NA	TRBJ2-5	TRBD1	TGTGCCAGCAGCCAGGATCCCAGGGGGCCCGAGACCCAGTACTTC	CASSQDPRGPETQYF
TRBV5-4	NA	TRBJ1-1	NA	TGTGCCAGCAGCTTGGGTGGGGGACAAAACACTGAAGCTTTCTTT	CASSLGGGQNTEAFF
TRBV18	NA	TRBJ2-2	NA	TGTGCCAGCTCACTAGAGAGGTTGGACACCGGGGAGCTGTTTTTT	CASSLERLDTGELFF
TRBV2	NA	TRBJ2-3	TRBD2	TGTGCCAGCAGTGAAGACCGAGCGGGGGGCGCAGATACGCAGTATTTT	CASSEDRAGGADTQYF
TRBV6-6	few	TRBJ2-7	TRBD1	TGTGCCAGCAGTTCCCGGCGCCAGGGGGTCTCCTACGAGCAGTACTTC	CASSSRRQGVSYEQYF
TRBV11-2	NA	TRBJ2-7	NA	TGTGCCAGCAGACGGGGAGGAACATACGAGCAGTACTTC	CASRRGGTYEQYF
TRBV30	NA	TRBJ2-3	TRBD2	TGTGCCTGGACCGCGGGGGGGAATCCAGATACGCAGTATTTT	CAWTAGGNPDTQYF
TRBV30	NA	TRBJ1-2	TRBD1	TGTGCCTGGAGTGGACAGGGGGCCCCGGGGGGCTACACCTTC	CAWSGQGAPGGYTF
TRBV10-3	NA	TRBJ2-5	TRBD2	TGTGCCATCAGTTCGGGACTAGCGGGAGAAAGGACCCAGTACTTC	CAISSGLAGERTQYF
TRBV6-5	NA	TRBJ2-1	NA	TGTGCCAGCAGTTACTTTACTCGGGGCTCCTACAATGAGCAGTTCTTC	CASSYFTRGSYNEQFF
TRBV28	NA	TRBJ1-3	NA	TGTGCCAGCTTAAAGAGCTCTGGAAACACCATATATTTT	CASLKSSGNTIYF
TRBV30	NA	TRBJ2-1	NA	TGTGCCTGGAGGCCCGGACTCCCTTTCATCGAGCAGTTCTTC	CAWRPGLPFIEQFF
TRBV10-3	NA	TRBJ2-2	TRBD1	TGTGCCATCAGTGATACAGGGGGAAACACCGGGGAGCTGTTTTTT	CAISDTGGNTGELFF
TRBV11-2	NA	TRBJ2-2	NA	TGTGCCAGCAGCTTAGTGGGGGGTGTGAACACCGGGGAGCTGTTTTTT	CASSLVGGVNTGELFF
TRBV5-1	NA	TRBJ1-2	NA	TGCGCCAGCAGTCCCGGTTTGGGGACAAGCCTCAACTATGGCTACACCTTC	CASSPGLGTSLNYGYTF
TRBV19	few	TRBJ1-6	TRBD1	TGTGCCAGTAGTCCTGCGACAGGGCTGTACAATTCACCCCTCCACTTT	CASSPATGLYNSPLHF
TRBV7-9	NA	TRBJ2-7	TRBD2	TGTGCCAGCAGCGGCGGGACTTGGGAGGGCGAGCAGTACTTC	CASSGGTWEGEQYF
TRBV10-3	NA	TRBJ2-3	TRBD1	TGTGCCACCTTGGGACAGGGTGGTAAGACAGATACGCAGTATTTT	CATLGQGGKTDTQYF
TRBV5-1	NA	TRBJ2-3	TRBD1	TGCGCCAGCAGGTCCGGGACAGGAACCTCTAGACCTAGCACAGATACGCAGTATTTT	CASRSGTGTSRPSTDTQYF
TRBV7-9	NA	TRBJ2-7	TRBD1	TGTGCCAGCAGTACGACAGGGGGACGAGGTCTCGACTACGAGCGGCAGTACTTC	CASSTTGGRGLDYERQYF
TRBV6-1	NA	TRBJ2-3	NA	TGTGCCAGCAGTGACGGAGACACAGATACGCAGTATTTT	CASSDGDTDTQYF
TRBV30	NA	TRBJ2-1	TRBD2	TGTGCCTGGATCCTAGCGGGGGGGAGTGAGCAGTTCTTC	CAWILAGGSEQFF
TRBV30	NA	TRBJ2-1	NA	TGTGCCTGGGGGTCGTGGGCGGGGTACAATGAGCAGTTCTTC	CAWGSWAGYNEQFF
TRBV30	few	TRBJ2-7	TRBD1	TGTGCCTGGAGTGTACGGGACAGGGGGCTGTACGAGCAGTACTTC	CAWSVRDRGLYEQYF
TRBV28	few	TRBJ1-2	TRBD1	TGTGCCAGCAGATTAGCAGGGGGCAATGGCTACACCTTC	CASRLAGGNGYTF
TRBV2	NA	TRBJ1-1	NA	TGTGCCAGCAGTCCCGGGTCCTGGAACACTGAAGCTTTCTTT	CASSPGSWNTEAFF
TRBV5-1	NA	TRBJ1-1	NA	TGCGCCAGCAGCCTAGTCAGTACCCGGGAGTCCCCGGGCACTGAAGCTTTCTTT	CASSLVSTRESPGTEAFF
TRBV19	NA	TRBJ2-7	TRBD2	TGTGCCAGTAGTATAAGTAGCGGGAGCTCCTACGAGCAGTACTTC	CASSISSGSSYEQYF
TRBV18	NA	TRBJ1-1	NA	TGTGCCAGCTCACCAATGGAGGTGAGCGAAGCTTTCTTT	CASSPMEVSEAFF
TRBV5-6	NA	TRBJ1-3	NA	TGTGCCAGCAGCCAGGGTAGAAACACCATATATTTT	CASSQGRNTIYF
TRBV6-6	NA	TRBJ1-2	NA	TGTGCCAGCAGCTACGACGGACAGCTTAACTATGGCTACACCTTC	CASSYDGQLNYGYTF
TRBV2	NA	TRBJ2-5	TRBD2	TGTGCCAGCGGCAGTAGGACTAGAGAGACCCAGTACTTC	CASGSRTRETQYF
TRBV5-1	NA	TRBJ1-1	NA	TGCGCCAGCAGCTTATTACCCGGGAACACTGAAGCTTTCTTT	CASSLLPGNTEAFF